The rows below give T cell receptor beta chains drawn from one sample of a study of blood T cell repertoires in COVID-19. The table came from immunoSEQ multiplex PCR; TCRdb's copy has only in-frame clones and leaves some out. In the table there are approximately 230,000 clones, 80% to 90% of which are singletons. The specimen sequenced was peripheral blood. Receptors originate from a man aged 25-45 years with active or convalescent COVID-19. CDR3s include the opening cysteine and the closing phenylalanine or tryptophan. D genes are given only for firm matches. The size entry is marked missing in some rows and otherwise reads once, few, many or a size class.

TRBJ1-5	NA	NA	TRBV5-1	TGCGCCAGCAGCTTGGCGGGAGGAAGCAATCAGCCCCAGCATTTT	CASSLAGGSNQPQHF
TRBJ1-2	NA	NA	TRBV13	TGTGCCAGCAGCTTAGGCCGGCAACGGAGGGTTGGCTACACCTTC	CASSLGRQRRVGYTF
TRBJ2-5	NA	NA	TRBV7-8	TGTGCCAGCAGCCGACTAGGAGAAGCCCAGTACTTC	CASSRLGEAQYF
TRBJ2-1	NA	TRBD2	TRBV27	TGTGCCAGCAGTGGACCGGGGGGGAGCTCCTACAATGAGCAGTTCTTC	CASSGPGGSSYNEQFF
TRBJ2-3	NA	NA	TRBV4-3	TGCGCCAGCAGCCAAGGTAGCATTGGTGTAGATACGCAGTATTTT	CASSQGSIGVDTQYF
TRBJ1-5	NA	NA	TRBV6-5	TGTGCCAGCAGTTACGACACAGGGCTATTTCAGCCCCAGCATTTT	CASSYDTGLFQPQHF
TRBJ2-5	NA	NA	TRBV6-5	TGTGCCAGCAGTTACTCGGGAGGAGGGGCGACCCAGTACTTC	CASSYSGGGATQYF
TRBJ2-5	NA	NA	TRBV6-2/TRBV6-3	TGTGCCAGCAGTTATATCGGGGAGACCCAGTACTTC	CASSYIGETQYF
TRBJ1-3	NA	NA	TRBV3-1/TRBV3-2	TGTGCCAGCACCCACAGGGCTGGAAACACCATATATTTT	CASTHRAGNTIYF
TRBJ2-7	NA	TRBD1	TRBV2	TGTGCCAGCAGGGGGACAGGGGGTCGCCCCGAGCAGTACTTC	CASRGTGGRPEQYF
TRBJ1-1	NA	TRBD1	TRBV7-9	TGTGCCAGCACCTTATCGGGGACAGGGGGCACTGAAGCTTTCTTT	CASTLSGTGGTEAFF
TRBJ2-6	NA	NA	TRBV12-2	TGTGCAAGTCGCTTAACCTTAACAGGGGGCTCTGGGGCCAACGTCCTGACTTTC	CASRLTLTGGSGANVLTF
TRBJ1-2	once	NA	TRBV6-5	TGTGCCAGCAGCGATCGGGACACCAATGGCTACACCTTC	CASSDRDTNGYTF
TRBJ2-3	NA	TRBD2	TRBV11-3	TGTGCCAGCAGCGGGACTAGCGGGAGACCCGAAGATACGCAGTATTTT	CASSGTSGRPEDTQYF
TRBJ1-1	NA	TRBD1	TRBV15	TGTGCCACCAGCACCCGGACAGGGGATTACACTGAAGCTTTCTTT	CATSTRTGDYTEAFF
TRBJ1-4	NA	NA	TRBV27	TGTGCCAGCAGCGAAACAGGGTTCCCTAATGAAAAACTGTTTTTT	CASSETGFPNEKLFF
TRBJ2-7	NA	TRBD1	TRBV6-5	TGTGCCAGCAGTTACAGGGACAGCCAAACCTACGAGCAGTACTTC	CASSYRDSQTYEQYF
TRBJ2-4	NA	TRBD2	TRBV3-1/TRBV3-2	TGTGCCAGCAGCTTAGCGGGCCAAAACATTCAGTACTTC	CASSLAGQNIQYF
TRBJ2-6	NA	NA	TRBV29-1	TGCAGCGTGGAGGGGGCGCGTGGGGCCAACGTCCTGACTTTC	CSVEGARGANVLTF
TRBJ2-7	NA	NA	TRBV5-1	TGCGCCAGCAGCTTGGGCCAAACGAGCTCCTACGAGCAGTACTTC	CASSLGQTSSYEQYF
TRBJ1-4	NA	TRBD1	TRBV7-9	TGTGCCAGCAGCGTTGGGACAGGTCCACCGGGGGAACTGTTTTTT	CASSVGTGPPGELFF
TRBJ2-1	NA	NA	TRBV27	TGTGCCAGCAGTGGGCGAAATGAGCAGTTCTTC	CASSGRNEQFF
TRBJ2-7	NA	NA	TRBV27	TGTGCCAGCAGATACATGGCCCCTCCCTACGAGCAGTACTTC	CASRYMAPPYEQYF
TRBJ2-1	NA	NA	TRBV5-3	TGTGCCAGAACCCGGTTTGGGCAGTTCTTC	CARTRFGQFF
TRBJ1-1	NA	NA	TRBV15	TGTGCCACCAGCAGCCAATCCACAGTGAACACTGAAGCTTTCTTT	CATSSQSTVNTEAFF
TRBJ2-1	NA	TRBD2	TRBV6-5	TGTGCCAGCAGACCGGCTAGCGGGGGCAATGAGCAGTTCTTC	CASRPASGGNEQFF
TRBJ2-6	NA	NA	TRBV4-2	TGTGCCAGCAGCCAAGCGAGGGACTCTGGGGCCAACGTCCTGACTTTC	CASSQARDSGANVLTF
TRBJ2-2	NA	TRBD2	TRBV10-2	TGCGCCAGCAGTCGTAGCGGGGGGAACACCGGGGAGCTGTTTTTT	CASSRSGGNTGELFF
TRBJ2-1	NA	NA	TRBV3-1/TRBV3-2	TGTGCCAGCAGCCAAGAAGTACAGGCGGGGAATGAGCAGTTCTTC	CASSQEVQAGNEQFF
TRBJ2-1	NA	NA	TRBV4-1	TGCGCCAGCAGCCAAAGGTGGGGGGGGGCCGTCAATGAGCAGTTCTTC	CASSQRWGGAVNEQFF
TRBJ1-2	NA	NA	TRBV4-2	TGTGCCAGCAGCCAAGATTGGCAGGCCTATGGCTACACCTTC	CASSQDWQAYGYTF
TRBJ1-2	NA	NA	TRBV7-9	TGTGCCAGCAGCTCCCCAGGTACCGGCTATGGCTACACCTTC	CASSSPGTGYGYTF
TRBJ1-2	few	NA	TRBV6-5	TGTGCCAGCAGTCTCGACAGGCAGAGAGGCTACACCTTC	CASSLDRQRGYTF
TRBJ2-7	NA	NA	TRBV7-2	TGTGCCAGCAGCCTTCCGGGACACACCTACGAGCAGTACTTC	CASSLPGHTYEQYF
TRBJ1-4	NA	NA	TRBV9	TGTGCCAGCAGCGCCGGGGACTATAATGAAAAACTGTTTTTT	CASSAGDYNEKLFF
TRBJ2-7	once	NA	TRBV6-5	TGTGCCAGCAGTCAACTTAACGAGCAGTACTTC	CASSQLNEQYF
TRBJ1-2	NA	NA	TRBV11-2	TGTGCCAGCAGAGGGGGGGGGCCCATAAGCTATGGCTACACCTTC	CASRGGGPISYGYTF
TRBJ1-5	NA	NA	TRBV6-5	TGTGCCAGCAGTCCAATCGGGGGGGCAAGCCAGCCCCAGCATTTT	CASSPIGGASQPQHF
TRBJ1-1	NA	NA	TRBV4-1	TGCGCCAGCAGCCAAGACACTTTTCGTACGAACACTGAAGCTTTCTTT	CASSQDTFRTNTEAFF
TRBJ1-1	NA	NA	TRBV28	TGTGCCAGTTCTAAACGGGAGAACACTGAAGCTTTCTTT	CASSKRENTEAFF
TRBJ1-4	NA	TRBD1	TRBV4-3	TGCGCCAGCAGCACCGACCAGGGGGCGCTTGAAAAACTGTTTTTT	CASSTDQGALEKLFF
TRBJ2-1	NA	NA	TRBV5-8	TGTGCCAGCAGCTCAGGGATTCCCACCACCTACAATGAGCAGTTCTTC	CASSSGIPTTYNEQFF
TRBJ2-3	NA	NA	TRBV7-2	TGTGCCAGCACCCTTGGAACAGACAACAGAGATACGCAGTATTTT	CASTLGTDNRDTQYF
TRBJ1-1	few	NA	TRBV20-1	TGCAGTGCTAGGGGGGGGGCGAAAGCTTTCTTT	CSARGGAKAFF
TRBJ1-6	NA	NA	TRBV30	TGTGCCTGGAGCGACTCGGCAGGGAAGATCTCACCCCTCCACTTT	CAWSDSAGKISPLHF
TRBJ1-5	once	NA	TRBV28	TGTGCCAGCAGTTTAAATCGCGGGCAGGGCAATCAGCCCCAGCATTTT	CASSLNRGQGNQPQHF
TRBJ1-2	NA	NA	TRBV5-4	TGTGCCAGCAGCGCGACAGCTCTGGCTGGCTACACCTTC	CASSATALAGYTF
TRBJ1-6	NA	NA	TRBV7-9	TGTGCCAGCAGCGCTCAGGGGAGCTCCTATAATTCACCCCTCCACTTT	CASSAQGSSYNSPLHF
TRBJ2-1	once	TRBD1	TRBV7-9	TGTGCCAGCAGCCTGGGACAGGGAACCTACAATGAGCAGTTCTTC	CASSLGQGTYNEQFF
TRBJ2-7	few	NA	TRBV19	TGTGCCAGTAGTATTGGAGGAGGTTGGACCTCCCGCGAGCAGTACTTC	CASSIGGGWTSREQYF
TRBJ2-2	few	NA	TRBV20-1	TGCAGTGCTAGTCCGTCGTCTATCACCGGGGAGCTGTTTTTT	CSASPSSITGELFF
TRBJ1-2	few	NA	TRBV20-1	TGCAGCGGACAGAATAACTATGGCTACACCTTC	CSGQNNYGYTF
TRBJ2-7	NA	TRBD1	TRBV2	TGTGCCAGCAGAGACCACCAGGGGGCAAGCAACGAGCAGTACTTC	CASRDHQGASNEQYF
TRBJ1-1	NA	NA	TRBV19	TGTGCCAGTAGTATAGGTTCGGGGGTTACTGAAGCTTTCTTT	CASSIGSGVTEAFF